This T cell receptor beta chain was obtained from a study of regulatory T cells in long-lasting Graves disease. Study background: Graves' disease counted as persistent after over 5 years of antithyroid drugs with positive TSH receptor antibodies.

As to time point: persistent/refractory GD, antithyroid drugs over 5 years with positive TRAb. With RNA extracted from PBMCs as input, the TCR library was made. Germline CDR1 and CDR2: SEHNR and FQNEAQ (reference sequence). The CDR3 is made up of 12 amino acids. Trimming removed 10 bases from V and 4 bases from J, with 13 bases in between. This clonotype has at least ten counts. What it recognizes is unknown. Study-wide findings and caveats: Persistent disease preferred TRBV28, TRBJ1-2 and TRBJ2-5. Investigators studied peripheral blood only, not thyroid tissue.

Arm-PCR of CDR3 regions with iRepertoire HTBI primers generated TCR beta libraries. MiXCR was run by TCRdb on the multiplex PCR reads, yielding one entry per CDR3 protein. The repertoire consists of around 450,000 distinct CDR3 sequences, with roughly 21% occurring once and the leading ten covering around 7%. Sample: peripheral blood mononuclear cells (PBMCs), taken when the disease was refractory, from a patient treated with antithyroid drugs. The J gene is TRBJ1-2, the V gene TRBV7-9; TRBD1 is a possible D gene (6 bases). This TCR was sampled from a female donor with Graves disease. The CDR3 bases are TGTGCCACAGGACAGACCGTCTATGGCTACACCTTC. This codes for CATGQTVYGYTF.